These 18 T cell receptor beta chains were all obtained from the same sample, sequenced in a study of PD-1 blockade in classical Hodgkin lymphoma. Brentuximab vedotin exposure varied among the patients, all of whom had relapsed after autologous stem cell transplantation. The data were produced by immunoSEQ multiplex PCR, yet TCRdb's version contains in-frame clones alone and is incomplete. The repertoire holds tens of thousands of clones, with 75% to 90% as singletons. Sequencing used peripheral blood mononuclear cells (PBMCs), obtained before the second cycle of nivolumab. These receptors all stem from a human donor with classical Hodgkin lymphoma.

V is TRBV21-1 and J is TRBJ2-2; the table's D call TRBD2 went unverified against the DNA. TRBV21-1 is a documented pseudogene. The CDR3 covers 13 residues. CDR3 sequence: CASRLVSTGELFF. The CDR3 bases are TGTGCCAGCAGGCTAGTTAGTACCGGGGAGCTGTTTTTT.

This clone has only a few counts. This sequence joins TRBV9 and TRBJ1-1; D not resolved. V shed 0 bases and J shed 2 bases, with 8 bases lying between them. The CDR3 runs 14 residues. Germline V gives CDR1 SGDLS, CDR2 YYNGEE. The CDR3 loop is CASSVVVGNTEAFF. CDR3 in DNA: TGTGCCAGCAGCGTAGTTGTGGGAAACACTGAAGCTTTCTTT. Drawing the rest from reference TRBV9 and TRBJ1-1, the complete variable domain is DSGVTQTPKHLITATGQRVTLRCSPRSGDLSVYWYQQSLDQGLQFLIQYYNGEERAKGNILERFSAQQFPDLHSELNLSSLELGDSALYFCASSVVVGNTEAFFGQGTRLTVV.

This sequence joins TRBV18 and TRBJ1-2; D perhaps matches TRBD1 (5 bases). Looked up from germline, CDR1 is KGHSH and CDR2 is LQKENI. Deletions cut 4 bases from V and 7 bases from J, with 19 bases between. The CDR3 consists of 15 residues. The CDR3 nucleotides read TGTGCCAGCTCACGTATCAGGGCCCCGTCAACTGGCTACACCTTC. As protein: CASSRIRAPSTGYTF.

The chain has TRBV11-2 and TRBJ2-3, with unresolved D. This CDR3 contains 11 residues. The V and J ends lost 5 bases and 3 bases respectively, with 3 bases between them. CDR1 and CDR2 (germline): SGHAT, FQNNGV. The CDR3 DNA sequence: TGTGCCAGCAGCCCTACAGATACGCAGTATTTT. It specifies CASSPTDTQYF.

This chain joins TRBV5-1 and TRBJ2-7; possibly TRBD1 for D (6 bases). Trimming left V 0 bases short and J 2 bases short, with 15 bases between. The CDR3 covers 16 residues. Germline V gene data show CDR1 as SGHRS and CDR2 as YFSETQ. The CDR3 spells CASSLGNRVPTYEQYF. As DNA, the CDR3 is TGCGCCAGCAGCTTGGGAAACAGGGTTCCGACCTACGAGCAGTACTTC. Full variable domain (rest looked up from reference TRBV5-1 and TRBJ2-7): KAGVTQTPRYLIKTRGQQVTLSCSPISGHRSVSWYQQTPGQGLQFLFEYFSETQRNKGNFPGRFSGRQFSNSRSEMNVSTLELGDSALYLCASSLGNRVPTYEQYFGPGTRLTVT.

The chain recombines TRBV28 with TRBJ1-2; D is unresolved. Germline values: CDR1 MDHEN, CDR2 SYDVKM. This CDR3 is 14 amino acids long. V gave up 7 bases and J gave up 1 base, with 13 bases separating them. CDR3 in amino acids: CASIPGGINYGYTF. CDR3 nucleotides: TGTGCCAGCATTCCGGGAGGGATTAACTATGGCTACACCTTC.

This clone has just a few counts. The CDR3 here is CASSVGRVTEAFF. The CDR3, as DNA: TGTGCCAGCAGCGTAGGCCGGGTGACTGAAGCTTTCTTT. This chain links TRBV9 with TRBJ1-1; D not resolved. The CDR3 is 13 amino acids. Germline assignment: CDR1 SGDLS and CDR2 YYNGEE. Trimming took off 0 bases at V and 5 bases at J, with 8 bases between the two ends.

The chain couples TRBV7-2 to TRBJ1-6; D not resolved. CDR1 is SGHTA and CDR2 is FQGNSA in the germline V gene. Trimming pared 2 bases from V and 0 bases from J, leaving 8 bases between. The CDR3 totals 16 residues. In nucleotides, the CDR3 is TGTGCCAGCAGCTTATCCTCTAGCTCCTATAATTCACCCCTCCACTTT. Protein product: CASSLSSSSYNSPLHF.

Relative to its sample, this clone is medium-sized. The gene calls are TRBV7-8 and TRBJ1-5; TRBD1 might be the D (5 bases). The CDR3 extends over 15 amino acids. Trimming cost V 6 bases and J 4 bases, with 16 bases left between them. From germline, CDR1 is SGHVS and CDR2 FQNEAQ. CDR3 in amino acids: CASSLGRGGNQPQHF. The CDR3 DNA sequence: TGTGCCAGCAGTCTAGGTAGGGGAGGAAATCAGCCCCAGCATTTT.

The rearrangement joins TRBV7-8 to TRBJ1-1; 7 bases match TRBD1. Germline V gives CDR1 SGHVS, CDR2 FQNEAQ. The CDR3 has 16 residues. J gave up 6 bases and V 5 bases, and 15 bases lay outside the gene matches. DNA for the CDR3: TGTGCCAGCAGCCCGGGACAGCTAGCGTCGACGTCTGAAGCTTTCTTT. Amino acids: CASSPGQLASTSEAFF.

The J gene is TRBJ1-2, the V gene TRBV28; 12 positions match TRBD1. Germline CDR1 MDHEN, CDR2 SYDVKM. V lost 3 bases to trimming and J lost 1 base; unmatched junction nucleotides: 9. The length of the CDR3 is 18 residues. CDR3 residues: CASSFRDRGRFVNYGYTF. As DNA, the CDR3 is TGTGCCAGCAGTTTTAGGGACAGGGGGCGTTTCGTTAACTATGGCTACACCTTC.

CDR3 region: CASSLQGMNTEAFF. The CDR3 nucleotides are TGTGCCAGCAGTTTACAGGGCATGAACACTGAAGCTTTCTTT. The J gene is TRBJ1-1, the V gene TRBV6-5; perhaps TRBD1 as D (6 bases). The CDR3 is 14 amino acids. Germline V gene sequence: CDR1 MNHEY, CDR2 SVGAGI. The V gene lost 4 bases and the J gene lost 0 bases, with 9 bases spanning the gap.

This clone was observed a few times. This chain connects TRBV6-1 to TRBJ2-1, with 12 bases that match TRBD1. Germline lookup yields CDR1 MNHNS and CDR2 SASEGT. With 6 bases clipped from V and 9 bases from J, the junction kept 9 bases outside the gene matches. There are 15 residues in the CDR3. The CDR3 DNA is TGTGCCAGCAGCCGCAGGGGACAGGGGGCGGCTGAGCAGTTCTTC. Translated: CASSRRGQGAAEQFF.

The chain uses TRBV5-8 and TRBJ1-5, with D unclear. The CDR3 runs to 12 residues. Trimming took 1 base from V and 7 from J, leaving 6 bases between them. CDR1 is SGHTS, CDR2 YDEGEE, per germline. This chain's CDR3 is CASSLWAQPQHF. For the CDR3, the DNA is TGTGCCAGCAGCTTGTGGGCCCAGCCCCAGCATTTT.

For the CDR3, the DNA is TGTGCCAGCAGAACCGGGATCCTTAGCAATCAGCCCCAGCATTTT. Its protein is CASRTGILSNQPQHF. This chain uses TRBV28 with TRBJ1-5; D uncertain. This CDR3 comprises 15 residues. Germline loops: CDR1 MDHEN, CDR2 SYDVKM. The V end was cut by 6 bases, the J end by 0 bases, with 12 bases between.

The chain combines TRBV18 with TRBJ1-4, with a tentative D call TRBD1 (5 bases). Deletions cut 2 bases from V and 3 bases from J, with 10 bases between. CDR1 and CDR2 (germline): KGHSH, LQKENI. This CDR3 region has 15 residues. CDR3 amino acids: CASSPVQGPNEKLFF. CDR3 in DNA: TGTGCCAGCTCACCAGTTCAGGGCCCTAATGAAAAACTGTTTTTT.

This sequence joins TRBV6-1 and TRBJ1-6; D unresolved. V dropped 1 base and J dropped 9 bases, with 10 bases sitting between them. This CDR3 has 14 amino acids. CDR1 and CDR2 (germline): MNHNS, SASEGT. The chain's CDR3 is CASSEGGMGSPLHF. In DNA form, the CDR3 reads TGTGCCAGCAGTGAAGGAGGGATGGGTTCACCCCTCCACTTT.

V and J are TRBV28 and TRBJ1-2; tentative D call: TRBD1 (6 bases). There are 15 residues in the CDR3. V was clipped by 6 bases and J by 7 bases, with 21 bases between them. CDR1 is MDHEN, CDR2 SYDVKM, per germline. The CDR3 sequence: CASRQSGTSFVGYTF. CDR3 sequence (DNA): TGTGCCAGCAGACAGTCCGGGACAAGCTTTGTTGGCTACACCTTC.